Listed here is a single T cell receptor (beta chain). As yet, its antigen is unknown. The data belong to a study of blood T cells in healthy people across ages. A second PCR of about 7 to 12 cycles used a sample-barcoded 5' primer and a J-beta primer mix. TCRdb re-called the 5' RACE reads with MiXCR, one entry per CDR3 protein. The data show about a million distinct CDR3 sequences, around 48% seen once. General study results and limits: Diversity estimated from one million T cells was considered an underestimate.

This CDR3 spans 14 amino acids. Germline lookup yields CDR1 DFQATT and CDR2 SNEGSKA (reference sequence). Sample: blood. The chain combines TRBV20-1 with TRBJ2-3, with a weak D call TRBD1 (5 bases). The sequence came from a man aged 25-45 years in good health. The CDR3 loop reads CRAGQGIVADTQYF. As DNA, the CDR3 is TGCAGAGCAGGGCAGGGCATAGTGGCGGATACGCAGTATTTT.